A single sample gave rise to the 4 T cell receptor beta chains below, sequenced in a study of Graves' ophthalmopathy and Graves' hyperthyroidism. Amplification of the TCR beta CDR3 regions used RNA transcripts (as template). HTBI primers served in a first-round RT-PCR, which a second-round multiplex PCR followed. TCRdb analysed the multiplex PCR reads with MiXCR anew, one entry per CDR3 protein. The profile shows about 550,000 distinct CDR3 sequences, under 45% of them singletons. The source material was peripheral blood or thyroid tissue (not recorded which). The origin of the receptors is an adult man with Graves' hyperthyroidism.

The chain employs TRBV7-9 and TRBJ2-3; no definite D call. The germline gives CDR1 SEHNR, CDR2 FQNEAQ (reference sequence). CDR3 size: 12 residues. V lost 5 bases and J lost 6, with 9 bases in between. The CDR3 region is CASSQNSDTQYF. DNA for the CDR3: TGTGCCAGCAGCCAGAATTCGGATACGCAGTATTTT.

CDR3 in amino acids: CASSPASGSDTQYF. The CDR3 DNA follows: TGTGCCAGCAGCCCCGCTAGCGGTTCAGATACGCAGTATTTT. The chain has TRBV7-2 and TRBJ2-3, with 7 positions matching TRBD2. From germline, CDR1 is SGHTA and CDR2 FQGNSA. V lost 5 bases and J lost 4; bases outside the gene matches: 6. This CDR3 region has 14 residues.

As to this clonotype: Since a much larger clone is just one base distant, this may be a read error. This chain connects TRBV11-1 to TRBJ2-5; TRBD2 matches at 10 bases. Unmatched junction bases numbered 11, after V lost 5 bases and J lost 5 bases. Per the germline V gene, CDR1 is SGHAT and CDR2 is FQDESV (reference sequence). This CDR3 comprises 16 residues. CDR3 residues: CASSISGGTHTETQYF. DNA for the CDR3: TGTGCCAGCAGCATTAGCGGGGGGACCCATACCGAGACCCAGTACTTC.

As to this clonotype: No DNA is shown, since the ends of the CDR3 on it are uncertain; the CDR3 is the one TCRdb lists. V is TRBV9 and J is TRBJ1-2; the table calls TRBD1, which could not be checked here. The CDR3 spans 17 amino acids, including both terminal residues. Germline values: CDR1 SGDLS, CDR2 YYNGEE. The CDR3 loop is CASSFYICSANDSEPPF.